A selection of T cell receptor beta chains follows, all from one sample in a study of CD8 T cells in Susac syndrome. TCRdb recomputed calls from the immunoSEQ multiplex PCR reads with MiXCR, one row per CDR3 protein. The sample carries around 150,000 distinct CDR3 sequences, about 94% recorded once. Sequenced material: CD4+ T cells from PBMCs. Every receptor here comes from a human donor in good health. Both conserved end residues are part of each CDR3. Each record gives: CDR3 protein, CDR3 DNA, J gene, clone size, D gene, V gene. A D gene is named only where the DNA matches it firmly. For some rows the clone size is stated as once, few or many, or as a class when expanded; others skip it.

CATSVQPDRGNEQFF | TGTGCCACCAGTGTTCAACCGGACCGGGGAAATGAGCAGTTCTTC | TRBJ2-1 | - | - | TRBV24-1
CASSPTRTYYEQYF | TGTGCCAGTAGCCCTACCCGGACTTACTACGAGCAGTACTTC | TRBJ2-7 | - | - | TRBV19
CASSSRLSGNTIYF | TGTGCCAGCAGCTCCCGTCTCTCTGGAAACACCATATATTTT | TRBJ1-3 | - | - | TRBV5-4
CASSSDRDGSNEQFF | TGTGCCAGCAGTTCGGATCGGGATGGGTCCAATGAGCAGTTCTTC | TRBJ2-1 | - | - | TRBV7-8
CASSTGTGHSPLHF | TGTGCCAGCAGCACAGGGACAGGGCATTCACCCCTCCACTTT | TRBJ1-6 | - | TRBD1 | TRBV7-9
CASSLDRAGDAFF | TGTGCCAGCTCGTTGGACAGGGCGGGTGACGCTTTCTTT | TRBJ1-1 | - | TRBD1 | TRBV18
CASSPPTYEQYF | TGTGCCAGCTCACCCCCTACCTACGAGCAGTACTTC | TRBJ2-7 | few | - | TRBV18
CSAHTSGNPSSYNEQFF | TGCAGTGCCCATACTAGCGGGAATCCGAGCTCCTACAATGAGCAGTTCTTC | TRBJ2-1 | - | TRBD2 | TRBV20-1
CASSQDRGRATCEQYF | TGCGCCAGCAGCCAAGATCGGGGACGGGCAACGTGCGAGCAGTACTTC | TRBJ2-7 | - | - | TRBV4-3
CSARDVRQGSREQYF | TGCAGTGCTAGAGATGTAAGACAGGGTTCTAGAGAGCAGTACTTC | TRBJ2-7 | - | TRBD1 | TRBV20-1
CATSRQSNEQFF | TGTGCCACCTCGAGACAGAGTAATGAGCAGTTCTTC | TRBJ2-1 | - | - | TRBV2
CASSVGQHQETQYF | TGTGCCAGCAGCGTCGGACAGCACCAAGAGACCCAGTACTTC | TRBJ2-5 | - | - | TRBV7-9
CASSSSGGVYNEQFF | TGTGCCAGCAGTAGTAGCGGGGGTGTGTACAATGAGCAGTTCTTC | TRBJ2-1 | - | TRBD2 | TRBV12-3/TRBV12-4
CASSPMNTGHDEQFF | TGTGCCAGCAGCCCCATGAATACAGGGCACGACGAGCAGTTCTTC | TRBJ2-1 | - | - | TRBV5-4
CSATTPQGTQPQHF | TGCAGTGCCACCACACCTCAGGGGACTCAGCCCCAGCATTTT | TRBJ1-5 | - | - | TRBV20-1
CASSPLLAGNIQYF | TGCGCCAGCAGCCCCTTACTAGCAGGAAACATTCAGTACTTC | TRBJ2-4 | - | - | TRBV4-3
CASSRSSGGAHEQYF | TGTGCCAGCAGTCGCTCTAGCGGGGGGGCCCACGAGCAGTACTTC | TRBJ2-7 | - | TRBD2 | TRBV25-1
CASSLEQGRDEQFF | TGTGCCAGCAGCTTAGAGCAGGGGCGGGATGAGCAGTTCTTC | TRBJ2-1 | once | - | TRBV7-9
CASRQTWDTGELFF | TGTGCCAGCAGACAGACCTGGGACACCGGGGAGCTGTTTTTT | TRBJ2-2 | - | - | TRBV6-5
CASSQYWGGELFF | TGTGCCAGCAGCCAATACTGGGGCGGGGAGCTGTTTTTT | TRBJ2-2 | once | - | TRBV14
CSAHSSPGYGYTF | TGCAGTGCTCACTCCTCCCCGGGCTATGGCTACACCTTC | TRBJ1-2 | - | - | TRBV20-1
CASSEPHPGTGYTF | TGTGCCAGCAGTGAGCCTCACCCGGGGACCGGCTACACCTTC | TRBJ1-2 | - | - | TRBV25-1
CASSTRLGTGQETQYF | TGTGCCAGCAGCACCAGACTTGGGACAGGCCAAGAGACCCAGTACTTC | TRBJ2-5 | - | TRBD1 | TRBV5-4
CASSMRAGAGYGYTF | TGTGCCAGCAGCATGAGAGCGGGGGCAGGGTATGGCTACACCTTC | TRBJ1-2 | - | - | TRBV5-6
CASSPSLGSTEAFF | TGTGCCAGCAGCCCATCGCTAGGAAGCACTGAAGCTTTCTTT | TRBJ1-1 | - | - | TRBV12-3/TRBV12-4
CASRPEAGGRNYGYTF | TGTGCCAGCAGACCTGAGGCAGGCGGACGTAACTATGGCTACACCTTC | TRBJ1-2 | - | - | TRBV6-1
CASSLPPGGPGELFF | TGTGCCAGCAGCTTACCTCCGGGGGGGCCCGGGGAGCTGTTTTTT | TRBJ2-2 | - | TRBD2 | TRBV5-4
CASSLIDEQYF | TGTGCCAGCAGCTTAATCGACGAGCAGTACTTC | TRBJ2-7 | - | - | TRBV7-9
CASSFSSLGAYEQYF | TGTGCCAGCAGCTTTTCCTCGTTGGGGGCGTACGAGCAGTACTTC | TRBJ2-7 | - | - | TRBV13